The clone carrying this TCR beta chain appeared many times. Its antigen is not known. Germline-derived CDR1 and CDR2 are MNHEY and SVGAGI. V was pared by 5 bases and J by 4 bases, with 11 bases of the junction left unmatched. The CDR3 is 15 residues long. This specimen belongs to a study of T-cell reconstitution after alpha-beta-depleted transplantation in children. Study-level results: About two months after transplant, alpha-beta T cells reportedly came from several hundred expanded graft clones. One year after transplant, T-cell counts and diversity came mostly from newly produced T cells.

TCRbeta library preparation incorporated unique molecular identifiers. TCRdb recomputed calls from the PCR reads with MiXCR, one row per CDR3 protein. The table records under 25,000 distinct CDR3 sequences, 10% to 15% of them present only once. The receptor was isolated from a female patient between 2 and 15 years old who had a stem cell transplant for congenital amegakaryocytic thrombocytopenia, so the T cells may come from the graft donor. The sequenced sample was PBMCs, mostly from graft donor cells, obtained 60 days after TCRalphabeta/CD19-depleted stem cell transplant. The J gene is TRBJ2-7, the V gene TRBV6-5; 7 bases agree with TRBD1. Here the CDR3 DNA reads TGTGCCAGCAGTCCTATAGGGGGCGCCCGTTACGAGCAGTACTTC. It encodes CASSPIGGARYEQYF.